The present T cell receptor (beta chain) was sequenced within a study of control samples from healthy donors and cancer patients. TCRdb keeps only in-frame clones here, not all; method: immunoSEQ multiplex PCR. The sample lists about 150,000 clones; 80% to 95% were seen once. This CDR3 spans 12 amino acids. The V gene lost 3 bases and the J gene lost 6 bases, with 8 bases spanning the gap. The germline V gene encodes CDR1 SEHNR and CDR2 FQNEAQ (reference sequence). The source of this sequence is a woman aged 40 to 50 in good health. The sample consisted of blood. The V gene is TRBV7-9, the J gene TRBJ1-1, with D uncertain. CDR3 loop: CASSFGESEAFF. The DNA for the CDR3 is TGTGCCAGCAGCTTCGGGGAGTCTGAAGCTTTCTTT.